This T cell receptor (beta chain) comes out of a study of blood T cell repertoires in COVID-19. At the level of the study: Whether acute or convalescent, the COVID-19 samples came from the United States, Italy and Spain.

Deletions cut 4 bases from V and 5 bases from J, with 17 bases between. Germline CDR1 reads SNHLY; CDR2 reads FYNNEI. The CDR3 sequence is 15 residues long. Seattle enrolled patients during active infection and tracked them longitudinally. In the study's own analysis: Reference gene primers were amplified, and this amplification served to estimate nucleated cell counts. The method was immunoSEQ multiplex PCR; TCRdb's version includes in-frame clones alone and lacks a portion of them. The V and J calls and clone size are taken from that table; D and trimming were inferred from the DNA. In the table there are over 130,000 clones, about four fifths of which are singletons.

The origin of this receptor is a man under 40 with COVID-19, enrolled during active disease. V gene TRBV2 combines with J gene TRBJ2-5, with D perhaps matching TRBD2 (6 bases). Sequences were obtained from peripheral blood. The CDR3 region is CASSAQGGGGETQYF. The CDR3 bases are TGTGCCAGCAGTGCCCAGGGAGGAGGAGGGGAGACCCAGTACTTC.